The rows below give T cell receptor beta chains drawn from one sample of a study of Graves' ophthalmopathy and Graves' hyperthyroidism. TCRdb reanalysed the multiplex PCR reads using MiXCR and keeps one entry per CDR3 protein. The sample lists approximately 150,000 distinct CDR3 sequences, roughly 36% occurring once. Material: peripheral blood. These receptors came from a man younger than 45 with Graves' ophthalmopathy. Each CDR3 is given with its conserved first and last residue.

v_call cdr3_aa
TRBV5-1 CASSLVEYEQYF
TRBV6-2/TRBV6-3 CASSCLPGQGKNQPQHF
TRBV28 CASSFYRAWDQPQHF
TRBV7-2 CASSSGTPMNTEAFF
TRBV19 CASSIGDRYTEAFF
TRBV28 CASSPLGANSLYGYTF
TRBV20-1 CSASQIGLAAPYEQYF
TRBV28 CASSRHSGTTPYEQYF
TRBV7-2 CASSFTSGKIYEQYF
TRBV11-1 CASSHLESPLHF
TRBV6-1 CASSDALDTGELFF
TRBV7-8 CASSFGTYPYEQYF
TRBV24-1 CATSRETGGLSTQYF
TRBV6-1 CASSPDRGPNSPLHF
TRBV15 CATSRDPPEGPAEQYF
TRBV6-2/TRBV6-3 CASSYTGALYEQYF
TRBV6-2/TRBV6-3 CASRETSGSGGELFF
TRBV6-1 CASSEGQGAYEQYF
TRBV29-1 CSVRDSGQYF
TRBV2 CASRRTESQSYEQYF
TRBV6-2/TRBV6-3 CASSYSPGTSPVYF
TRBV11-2 CASSSNNGELFF
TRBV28 CASTRADVFKGAPVSPLHF